This is a list of T cell receptor beta chains from one sample in a study of T cell responses to AZD1222 COVID-19 vaccine. TCRdb's table, derived via immunoSEQ multiplex PCR, lists solely in-frame clones and lacks some. The data show 160,000 or so clones, 88% seen once. The input for sequencing was peripheral blood, taken on day 0 of AZD1222 vaccination. The receptor source for this set is an adult in good health. The CDR3 runs from the conserved cysteine through the conserved F or W. The order of the fields is J gene, V gene, CDR3 length, CDR3 protein.

J gene: TRBJ2-7
V gene: TRBV5-5
CDR3 length: 15
CDR3 protein: CASSLVQGATGEQYF

J gene: TRBJ1-2
V gene: TRBV7-2
CDR3 length: 15
CDR3 protein: CASSSYRGQNYGYTF

J gene: TRBJ2-2
V gene: TRBV28
CDR3 length: 14
CDR3 protein: CASIVGGNTGELFF

J gene: TRBJ2-5
V gene: TRBV27
CDR3 length: 14
CDR3 protein: CASSLNRPRAPLYF

J gene: TRBJ2-3
V gene: TRBV7-3
CDR3 length: 15
CDR3 protein: CASSSGTRLTDTQYF

J gene: TRBJ2-1
V gene: TRBV5-1
CDR3 length: 14
CDR3 protein: CASSAGTVYNEQFF

J gene: TRBJ1-1
V gene: TRBV5-1
CDR3 length: 17
CDR3 protein: CASSENPGGAMNTEAFF

J gene: TRBJ1-4
V gene: TRBV4-2
CDR3 length: 16
CDR3 protein: CASSQGASGTGEKLFF

J gene: TRBJ2-1
V gene: TRBV19
CDR3 length: 14
CDR3 protein: CASSTGTTNNEQFF

J gene: TRBJ1-5
V gene: TRBV2
CDR3 length: 18
CDR3 protein: CASTPGRQGALEDQPQHF

J gene: TRBJ2-3
V gene: TRBV6-2/TRBV6-3
CDR3 length: 16
CDR3 protein: CASSYPLAGGTDTQYF

J gene: TRBJ1-1
V gene: TRBV7-9
CDR3 length: 14
CDR3 protein: CASSNGEMNTEAFF

J gene: TRBJ2-2
V gene: TRBV27
CDR3 length: 14
CDR3 protein: CASWPTLNTGELFF

J gene: TRBJ2-2
V gene: TRBV12-3/TRBV12-4
CDR3 length: 13
CDR3 protein: CASSLALPGELFF

J gene: TRBJ2-7
V gene: TRBV20-1
CDR3 length: 11
CDR3 protein: CSARGDGEQYF

J gene: TRBJ2-1
V gene: TRBV27
CDR3 length: 17
CDR3 protein: CASSLWTSGVSYNEQFF

J gene: TRBJ1-6
V gene: TRBV6-1
CDR3 length: 16
CDR3 protein: CASSDGGNPGSSPLHF

J gene: TRBJ2-5
V gene: TRBV3-1/TRBV3-2
CDR3 length: 16
CDR3 protein: CASSQDRGRRQETQYF

J gene: TRBJ2-5
V gene: TRBV5-6
CDR3 length: 14
CDR3 protein: CASTLPTSGETQYF

J gene: TRBJ2-3
V gene: TRBV7-2
CDR3 length: 10
CDR3 protein: CASSLGGQYF

J gene: TRBJ1-5
V gene: TRBV6-2/TRBV6-3
CDR3 length: 15
CDR3 protein: CASSVSQGSNQPQHF

J gene: TRBJ1-5
V gene: TRBV2
CDR3 length: 14
CDR3 protein: CASSEALGGQPQHF

J gene: TRBJ2-1
V gene: TRBV7-2
CDR3 length: 15
CDR3 protein: CASSSGLAGANEQFF

J gene: TRBJ1-5
V gene: TRBV6-2/TRBV6-3
CDR3 length: 13
CDR3 protein: CASSKDRDQPQHF

J gene: TRBJ2-7
V gene: TRBV7-2
CDR3 length: 13
CDR3 protein: CASSGGVTYEQYF

J gene: TRBJ1-4
V gene: TRBV28
CDR3 length: 15
CDR3 protein: CASSFSRWTNEKLFF

J gene: TRBJ2-2
V gene: TRBV27
CDR3 length: 10
CDR3 protein: CASGGGELFF